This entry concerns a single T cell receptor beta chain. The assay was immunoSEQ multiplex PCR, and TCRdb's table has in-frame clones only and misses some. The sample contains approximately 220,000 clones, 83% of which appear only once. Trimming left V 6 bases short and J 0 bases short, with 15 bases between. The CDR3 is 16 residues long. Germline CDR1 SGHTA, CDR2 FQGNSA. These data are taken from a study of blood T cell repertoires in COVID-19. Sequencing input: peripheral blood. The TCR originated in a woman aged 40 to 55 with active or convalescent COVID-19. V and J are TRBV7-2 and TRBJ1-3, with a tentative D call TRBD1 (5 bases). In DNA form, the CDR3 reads TGTGCCAGCAGTCTGACAGACCCATACTCTGGAAACACCATATATTTT. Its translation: CASSLTDPYSGNTIYF.